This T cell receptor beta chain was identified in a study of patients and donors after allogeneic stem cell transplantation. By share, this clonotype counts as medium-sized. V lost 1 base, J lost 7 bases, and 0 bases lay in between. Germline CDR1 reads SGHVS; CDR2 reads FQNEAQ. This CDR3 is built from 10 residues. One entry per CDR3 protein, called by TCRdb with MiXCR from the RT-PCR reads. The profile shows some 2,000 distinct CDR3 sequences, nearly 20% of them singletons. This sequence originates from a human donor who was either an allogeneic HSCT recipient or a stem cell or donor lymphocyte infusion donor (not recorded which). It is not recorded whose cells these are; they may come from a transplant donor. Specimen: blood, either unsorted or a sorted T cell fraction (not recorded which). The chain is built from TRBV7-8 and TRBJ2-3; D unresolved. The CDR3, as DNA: TGTGCCAGCAGCTTAGATACGCAGTATTTT. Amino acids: CASSLDTQYF.